This T cell receptor beta chain was recorded in a study of T cell responses to AZD1222 COVID-19 vaccine. Whole-study results and caveats: Donor demographics were predominantly white British with a female majority; clonal diversity may be underestimated. Within unmutated variant regions lay the reported targets of nearly half of spike-specific TCRs. All repertoire sampling was performed exclusively after the peak T cell response.

Turning to this clone: Its antigen remains unknown.

Germline CDR1 LGHDT, CDR2 YNNKEL (reference sequence). Trimming cost V 4 bases and J 5 bases, with 11 bases left between them. The CDR3 consists of 13 residues. Some clones are missing from TCRdb's copy, which holds only in-frame ones; the method was immunoSEQ multiplex PCR. Among around 100,000 clones listed, about 85% were seen once. The V call is TRBV3-1 (or the pseudogene TRBV3-2), the J call TRBJ1-1; no clear D gene. The receptor was derived from an adult in good health. The sequenced sample was peripheral blood, obtained on day 0 of AZD1222 vaccination. As DNA, the CDR3 is TGTGCCAGCAGCCCGACCGCGCAAACTGAAGCTTTCTTT. Amino acids: CASSPTAQTEAFF.